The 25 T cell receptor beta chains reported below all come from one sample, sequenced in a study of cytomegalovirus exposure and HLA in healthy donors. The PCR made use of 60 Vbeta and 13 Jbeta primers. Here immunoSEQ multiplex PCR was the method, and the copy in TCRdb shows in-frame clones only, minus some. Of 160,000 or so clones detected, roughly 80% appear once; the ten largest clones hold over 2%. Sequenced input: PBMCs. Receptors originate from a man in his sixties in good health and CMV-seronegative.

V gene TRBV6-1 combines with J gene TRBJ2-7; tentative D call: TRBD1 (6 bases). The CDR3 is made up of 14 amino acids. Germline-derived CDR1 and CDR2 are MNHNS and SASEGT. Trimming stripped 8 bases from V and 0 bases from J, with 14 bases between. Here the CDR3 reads CASAQDRASYEQYF. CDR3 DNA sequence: TGTGCCAGCGCTCAGGACAGAGCCTCCTACGAGCAGTACTTC.

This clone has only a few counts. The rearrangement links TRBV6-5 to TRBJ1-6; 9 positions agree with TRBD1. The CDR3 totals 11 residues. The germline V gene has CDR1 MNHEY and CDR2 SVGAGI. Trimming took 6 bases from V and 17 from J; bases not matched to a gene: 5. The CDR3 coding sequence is TGTGCCAGCAGCAGGGACAGGGAGGTCCACTTT. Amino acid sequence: CASSRDREVHF.

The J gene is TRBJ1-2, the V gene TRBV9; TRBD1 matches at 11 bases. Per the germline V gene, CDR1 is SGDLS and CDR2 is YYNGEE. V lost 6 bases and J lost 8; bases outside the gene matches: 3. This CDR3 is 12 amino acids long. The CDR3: CASMDRGRGYTF. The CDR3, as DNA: TGTGCCAGCATGGACAGGGGGCGCGGCTACACCTTC.

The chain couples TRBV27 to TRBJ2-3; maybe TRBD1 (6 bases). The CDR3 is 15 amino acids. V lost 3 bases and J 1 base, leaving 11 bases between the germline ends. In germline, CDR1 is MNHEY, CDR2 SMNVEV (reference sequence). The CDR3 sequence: CASSFRGLRTDTQYF. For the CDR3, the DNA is TGTGCCAGCAGTTTCAGGGGCCTGCGCACAGATACGCAGTATTTT.

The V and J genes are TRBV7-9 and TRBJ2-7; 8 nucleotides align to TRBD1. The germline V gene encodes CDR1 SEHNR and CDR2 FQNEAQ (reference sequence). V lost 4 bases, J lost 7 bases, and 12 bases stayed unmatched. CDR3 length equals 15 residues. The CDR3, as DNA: TGTGCCAGCAGCTCCAGGACAGGGCTGGTGTGGGAGCAGTACTTC. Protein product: CASSSRTGLVWEQYF.

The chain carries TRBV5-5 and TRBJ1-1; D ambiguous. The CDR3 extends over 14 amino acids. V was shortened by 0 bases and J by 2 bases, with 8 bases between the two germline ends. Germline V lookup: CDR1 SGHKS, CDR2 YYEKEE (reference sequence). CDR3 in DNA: TGTGCCAGCAGCTTGGATCAGGCAAACACTGAAGCTTTCTTT. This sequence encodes CASSLDQANTEAFF.

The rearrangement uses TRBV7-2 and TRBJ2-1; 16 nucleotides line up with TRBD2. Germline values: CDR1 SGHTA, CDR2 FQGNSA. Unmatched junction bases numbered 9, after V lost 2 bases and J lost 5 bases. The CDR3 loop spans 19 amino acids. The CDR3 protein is CASSLLVGTSGRVHNEQFF. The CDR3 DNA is TGTGCCAGCAGCTTACTGGTCGGGACTAGCGGGAGGGTTCACAATGAGCAGTTCTTC.

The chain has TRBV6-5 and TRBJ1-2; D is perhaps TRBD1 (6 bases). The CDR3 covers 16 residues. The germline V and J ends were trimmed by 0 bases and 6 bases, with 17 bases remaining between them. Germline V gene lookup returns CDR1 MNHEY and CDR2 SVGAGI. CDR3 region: CASSYSNQGIVNGYTF. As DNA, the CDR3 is TGTGCCAGCAGTTACTCGAATCAGGGGATCGTAAATGGCTACACCTTC.

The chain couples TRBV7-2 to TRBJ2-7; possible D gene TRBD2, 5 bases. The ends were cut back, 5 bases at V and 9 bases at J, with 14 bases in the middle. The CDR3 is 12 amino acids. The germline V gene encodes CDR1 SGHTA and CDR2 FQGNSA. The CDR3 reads CASSPDRLWQYF. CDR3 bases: TGTGCCAGCAGCCCGGATCGACTATGGCAGTACTTC. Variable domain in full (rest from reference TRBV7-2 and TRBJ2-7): GAGVSQSPSNKVTEKGKDVELRCDPISGHTALYWYRQSLGQGLEFLIYFQGNSAPDKSGLPSDRFSAERTGGSVSTLTIQRTQQEDSAVYLCASSPDRLWQYFGPGTRLTVT.

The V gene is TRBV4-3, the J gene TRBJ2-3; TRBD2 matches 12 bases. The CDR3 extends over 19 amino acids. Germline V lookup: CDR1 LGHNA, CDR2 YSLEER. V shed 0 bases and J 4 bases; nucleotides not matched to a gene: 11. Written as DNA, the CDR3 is TGCGCCAGCAGCCAAGATATCGGGGGTCTAGCGGGAGGGGCAGATACGCAGTATTTT. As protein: CASSQDIGGLAGGADTQYF.

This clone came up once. Here the CDR3 DNA reads TGCGCCAGCAGCGGGGGCGGGAGGCCAAACACAGATACGCAGTATTTT. It codes for CASSGGGRPNTDTQYF. This chain links TRBV5-1 with TRBJ2-3; 8 positions match TRBD2. The CDR3 is 16 residues long. With V trimmed by 4 bases and J by 2 bases, 9 bases remained unmatched. CDR1 and CDR2 from the germline V gene are SGHRS and YFSETQ.

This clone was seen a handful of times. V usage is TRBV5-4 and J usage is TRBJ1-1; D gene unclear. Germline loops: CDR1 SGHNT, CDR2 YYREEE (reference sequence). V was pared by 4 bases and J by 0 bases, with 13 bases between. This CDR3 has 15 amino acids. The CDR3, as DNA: TGTGCCAGCAGCGGCGGGATGAACATGAACACTGAAGCTTTCTTT. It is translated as CASSGGMNMNTEAFF.

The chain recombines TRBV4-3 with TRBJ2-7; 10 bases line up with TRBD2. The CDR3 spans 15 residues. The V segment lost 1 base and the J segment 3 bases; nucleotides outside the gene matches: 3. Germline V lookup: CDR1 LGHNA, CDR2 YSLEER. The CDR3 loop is CASSQAASGSYEQYF. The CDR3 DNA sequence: TGCGCCAGCAGCCAAGCGGCTAGCGGGAGCTACGAGCAGTACTTC.

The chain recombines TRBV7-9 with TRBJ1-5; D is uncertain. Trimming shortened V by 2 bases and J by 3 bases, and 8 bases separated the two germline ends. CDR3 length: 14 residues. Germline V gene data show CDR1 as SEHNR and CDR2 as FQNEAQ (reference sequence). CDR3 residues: CASSLSQDNQPQHF. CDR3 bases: TGTGCCAGCAGCTTAAGTCAGGACAATCAGCCCCAGCATTTT.

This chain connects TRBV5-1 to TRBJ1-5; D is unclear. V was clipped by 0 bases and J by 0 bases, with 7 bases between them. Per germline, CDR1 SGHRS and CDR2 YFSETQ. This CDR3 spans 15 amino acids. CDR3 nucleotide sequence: TGCGCCAGCAGCTTGGAGGCGGATAGCAATCAGCCCCAGCATTTT. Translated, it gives CASSLEADSNQPQHF.

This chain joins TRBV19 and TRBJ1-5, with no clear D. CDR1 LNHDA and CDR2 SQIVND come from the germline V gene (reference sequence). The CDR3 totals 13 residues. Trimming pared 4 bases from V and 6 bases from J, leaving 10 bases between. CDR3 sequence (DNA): TGTGCCAGTAGTACGAGTTTATCTCAGCCCCAGCATTTT. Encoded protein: CASSTSLSQPQHF.

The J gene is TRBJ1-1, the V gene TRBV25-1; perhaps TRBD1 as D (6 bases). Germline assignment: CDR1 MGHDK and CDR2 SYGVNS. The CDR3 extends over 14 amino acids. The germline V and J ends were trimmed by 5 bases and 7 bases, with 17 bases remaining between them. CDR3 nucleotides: TGTGCCAGCAGTCCTGAGGGGGGGTTTGGTGAAGCTTTCTTT. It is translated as CASSPEGGFGEAFF.

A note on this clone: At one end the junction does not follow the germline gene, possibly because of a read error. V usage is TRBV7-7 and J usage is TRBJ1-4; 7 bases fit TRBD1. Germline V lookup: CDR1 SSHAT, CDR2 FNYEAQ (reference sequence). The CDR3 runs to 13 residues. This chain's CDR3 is CASSLGGNEKLFF. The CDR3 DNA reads TGTGCTAGCAGCTTAGGGGGCAATGAAAAACTGTTTTTT.

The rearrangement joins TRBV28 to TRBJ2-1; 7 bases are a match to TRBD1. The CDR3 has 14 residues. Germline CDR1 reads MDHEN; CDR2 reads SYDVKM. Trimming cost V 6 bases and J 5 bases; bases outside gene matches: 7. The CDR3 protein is CASSRDRAHNEQFF. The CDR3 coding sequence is TGTGCCAGCAGCCGGGACAGAGCGCACAATGAGCAGTTCTTC.

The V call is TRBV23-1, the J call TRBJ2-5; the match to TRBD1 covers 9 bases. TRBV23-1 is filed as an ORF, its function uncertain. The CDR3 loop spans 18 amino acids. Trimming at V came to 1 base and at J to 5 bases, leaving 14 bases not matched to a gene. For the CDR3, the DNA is TGCGCCAGCAGTCAATGGGGGGGATTCACTGGGACAGGGGAGACCCAGTACTTC. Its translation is CASSQWGGFTGTGETQYF.

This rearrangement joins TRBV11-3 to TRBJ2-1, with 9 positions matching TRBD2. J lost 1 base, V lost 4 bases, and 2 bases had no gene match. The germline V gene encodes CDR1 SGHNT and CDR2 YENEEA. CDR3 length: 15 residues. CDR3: CASSSSGGSYNEQFF. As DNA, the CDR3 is TGTGCCAGCAGCTCAAGCGGGGGGTCCTACAATGAGCAGTTCTTC. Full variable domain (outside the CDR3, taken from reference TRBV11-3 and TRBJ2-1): EAGVVQSPRYKIIEKKQPVAFWCNPISGHNTLYWYLQNLGQGPELLIRYENEEAVDDSQLPKDRFSAERLKGVDSTLKIQPAELGDSAVYLCASSSSGGSYNEQFFGPGTRLTVL.

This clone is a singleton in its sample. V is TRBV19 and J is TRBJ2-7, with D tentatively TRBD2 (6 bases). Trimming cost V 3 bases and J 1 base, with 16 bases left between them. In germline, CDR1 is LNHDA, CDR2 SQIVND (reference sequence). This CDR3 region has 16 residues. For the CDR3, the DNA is TGTGCCAGTAGTATGAGGGCCGGACTACCTTCCTACGAGCAGTACTTC. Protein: CASSMRAGLPSYEQYF.

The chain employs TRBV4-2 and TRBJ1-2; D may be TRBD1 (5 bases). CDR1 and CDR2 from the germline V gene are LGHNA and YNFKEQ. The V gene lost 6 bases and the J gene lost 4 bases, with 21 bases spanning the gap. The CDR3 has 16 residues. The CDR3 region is CASSPRGGRLVYGYTF. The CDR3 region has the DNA TGTGCCAGCAGTCCGCGGGGGGGTCGGTTGGTCTATGGCTACACCTTC.

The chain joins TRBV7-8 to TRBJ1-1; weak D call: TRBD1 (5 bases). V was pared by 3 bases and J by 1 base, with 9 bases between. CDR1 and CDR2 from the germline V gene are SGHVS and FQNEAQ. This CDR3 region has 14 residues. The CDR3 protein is CASSLGQRNTEAFF. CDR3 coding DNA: TGTGCCAGCAGCTTGGGGCAGCGGAACACTGAAGCTTTCTTT.

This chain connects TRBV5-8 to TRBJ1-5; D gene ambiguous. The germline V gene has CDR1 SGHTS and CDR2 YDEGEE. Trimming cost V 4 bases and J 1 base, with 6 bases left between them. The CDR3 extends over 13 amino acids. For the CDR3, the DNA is TGTGCCAGCAGCCGTCTGAGCAATCAGCCCCAGCATTTT. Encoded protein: CASSRLSNQPQHF.